This record concerns one TCR beta chain sequence. MiXCR, run by TCRdb on the 5' RACE reads, gives a single entry per CDR3 protein. The sample has some 1,700,000 distinct CDR3 sequences, 32% seen once; the top ten hold about 0.25%. This entry is derived from a study of identical twins. Trimming removed 1 base at V and 9 bases at J, with 10 bases between. Germline V gives CDR1 SGHVS, CDR2 FQNEAQ. This CDR3 is built from 14 residues. The sequenced sample consisted of cord blood. This receptor was obtained from a newborn girl in good health. The V gene is TRBV7-8, the J gene TRBJ1-6, with a tentative D call TRBD1 (6 bases). The CDR3 bases are TGTGCCAGCAGCTTAGGACAGGCCGGTTCACCCCTCCACTTT. Encoded protein: CASSLGQAGSPLHF.